This TCR beta chain was documented in a study of identical twins. Study-wide findings and caveats: Abundant beta clonotypes from cord blood bore fewer insertions; memory repertoires lacked this pattern. Researchers reported excess low generation probability among twin-shared out-of-frame alpha sequences.

MiXCR, run by TCRdb on the 5' RACE reads, gives a single entry per CDR3 protein. The sample yields about 220,000 distinct CDR3 sequences, approximately 7.3% seen once. With respect to this clonotype: Its antigen is still unknown.

V was shortened by 7 bases and J by 9 bases, with 19 bases between the two germline ends. Germline-derived CDR1 and CDR2 are MNHEY and SMNVEV (reference sequence). This CDR3 region has 14 residues. This sample also appeared in a second study, on yellow fever vaccine responses in identical twins.

The receptor comes from a woman aged 18 to 35 in good health. Sample: CD8+ T cells sorted from blood. The genes are TRBV27 and TRBJ2-1, with D possibly matching TRBD1 (6 bases). The CDR3 is CASTQRRGWVEQFF. The CDR3 DNA follows: TGTGCCAGCACCCAGAGAAGGGGGTGGGTTGAGCAGTTCTTC.